This entry features one T cell receptor beta chain sequence. The trim removed 4 bases at V and 5 bases at J, leaving 13 bases unmatched. The germline CDR1 and CDR2 sequences are MNHEY and SVGEGT. This CDR3 is built from 16 residues. Original methodology: Reference gene primer amplification yielded estimated nucleated cell counts. Clones were sequenced by immunoSEQ multiplex PCR, and TCRdb holds only the in-frame ones, with some missing. D and trimming come from the DNA, and the V and J calls and clone size come from that table. Of more than 200,000 clones listed, 65% to 90% are singletons. The data stem from a study of blood T cell repertoires in COVID-19. Study-wide context: The United States, Italy and Spain provided the acute and convalescent COVID-19 samples. In each case, the material was cDNA or gDNA derived from T cells, B-cell-depleted T cells, or PBMCs.

This chain joins TRBV6-2 or TRBV6-3 and TRBJ2-5, with TRBD2 identical over 7 bases. The sequencing sample was made of peripheral blood. The TCR originated in a woman between 40 and 55 years old who had recovered from COVID-19. Here the CDR3 reads CASSSIAGASLETQYF. DNA for the CDR3: TGTGCCAGCAGTTCAATAGCGGGCGCCTCTCTGGAGACCCAGTACTTC.